The rows below give T cell receptor beta chains drawn from one sample of a study of blood T cell repertoires in COVID-19. Repertoires were generated with immunoSEQ multiplex PCR, while TCRdb's copy carries only in-frame clones and drops some. Here the sample spans about 300,000 clones, 86% being singletons. Sequencing was carried out using PBMCs or T cells enriched from blood (not recorded which). The receptors here all came from a man in his thirties or forties who had recovered from COVID-19. Both conserved end residues are part of each CDR3. D genes are given only for firm matches.

D,J,V,CDR3
.,TRBJ1-2,TRBV19,CASTPQKGGAYGYTF
TRBD2,TRBJ2-3,TRBV10-2,CAGGTSGTITDTQYF
.,TRBJ1-1,TRBV19,CASRPLPRNTEAFF
.,TRBJ1-1,TRBV18,CASSPPMGGNTEAFF
.,TRBJ2-1,TRBV20-1,CSAPEPDEQFF
TRBD2,TRBJ2-7,TRBV6-5,CASRIPGLGVEQYF
.,TRBJ2-1,TRBV5-4,CASSLDPGSNDEQFF
.,TRBJ2-2,TRBV4-2,CASSLNPAGRATGELFF
TRBD1,TRBJ1-1,TRBV2,CSQQPDRGGTEAFF
TRBD1,TRBJ2-1,TRBV6-4,CASSDSSTGDPYNEQFF
TRBD2,TRBJ2-7,TRBV10-2,CASSVSGLAGEREQYF
.,TRBJ2-1,TRBV6-5,CASSYSFNEQFF
TRBD1,TRBJ1-1,TRBV6-5,CASSYPGTEKTEAFF
.,TRBJ1-5,TRBV28,CASSLPPGGSNQPQHF
TRBD2,TRBJ2-7,TRBV9,CASSERTSGSYEQYF
TRBD1,TRBJ1-2,TRBV30,CAWGTGRYGYTF
.,TRBJ1-1,TRBV3-1/TRBV3-2,CASQGYTEAFF